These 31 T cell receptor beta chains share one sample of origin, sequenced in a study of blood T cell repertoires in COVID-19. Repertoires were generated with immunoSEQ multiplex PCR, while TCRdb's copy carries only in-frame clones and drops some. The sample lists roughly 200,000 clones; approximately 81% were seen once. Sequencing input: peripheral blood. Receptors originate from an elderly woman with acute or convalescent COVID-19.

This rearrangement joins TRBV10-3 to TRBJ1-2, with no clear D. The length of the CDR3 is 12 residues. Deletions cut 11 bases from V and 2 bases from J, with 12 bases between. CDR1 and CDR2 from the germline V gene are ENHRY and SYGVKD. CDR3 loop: CAVSSANYGYTF. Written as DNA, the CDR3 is TGTGCCGTCTCGTCAGCGAACTATGGCTACACCTTC.

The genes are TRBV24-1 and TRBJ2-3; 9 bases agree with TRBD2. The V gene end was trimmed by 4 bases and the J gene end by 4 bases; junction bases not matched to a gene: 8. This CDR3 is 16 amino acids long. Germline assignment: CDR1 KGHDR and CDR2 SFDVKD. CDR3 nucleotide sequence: TGTGCCACCAGTGACCCCAGTGCGGGAGGGTCAGATACGCAGTATTTT. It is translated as CATSDPSAGGSDTQYF.

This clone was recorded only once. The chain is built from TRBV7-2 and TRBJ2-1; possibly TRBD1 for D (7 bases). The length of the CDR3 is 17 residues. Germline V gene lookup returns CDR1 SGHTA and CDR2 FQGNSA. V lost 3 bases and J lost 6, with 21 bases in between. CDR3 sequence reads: CASSLRRGVALSNEQFF. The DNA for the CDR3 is TGTGCCAGCAGCTTGCGCAGGGGGGTAGCCCTCTCCAATGAGCAGTTCTTC.

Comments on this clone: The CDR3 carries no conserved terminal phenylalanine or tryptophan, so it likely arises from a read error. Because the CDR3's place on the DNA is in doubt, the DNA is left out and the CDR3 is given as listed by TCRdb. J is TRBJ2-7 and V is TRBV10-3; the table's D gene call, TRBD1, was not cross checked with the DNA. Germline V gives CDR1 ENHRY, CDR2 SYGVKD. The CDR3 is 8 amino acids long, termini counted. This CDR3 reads CAIATTGT.

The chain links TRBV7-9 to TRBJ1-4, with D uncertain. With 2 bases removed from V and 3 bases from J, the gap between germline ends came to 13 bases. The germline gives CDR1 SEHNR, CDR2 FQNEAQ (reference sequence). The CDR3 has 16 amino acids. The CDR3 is CASSLREGPANEKLFF. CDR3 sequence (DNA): TGTGCCAGCAGCTTAAGGGAGGGTCCGGCTAATGAAAAACTGTTTTTT.

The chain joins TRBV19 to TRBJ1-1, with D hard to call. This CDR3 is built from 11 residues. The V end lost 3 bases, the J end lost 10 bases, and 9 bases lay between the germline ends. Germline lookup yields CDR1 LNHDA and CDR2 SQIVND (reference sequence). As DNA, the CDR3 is TGTGCCAGTAGTATCGGTCCGGGAGCTTTCTTT. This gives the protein CASSIGPGAFF.

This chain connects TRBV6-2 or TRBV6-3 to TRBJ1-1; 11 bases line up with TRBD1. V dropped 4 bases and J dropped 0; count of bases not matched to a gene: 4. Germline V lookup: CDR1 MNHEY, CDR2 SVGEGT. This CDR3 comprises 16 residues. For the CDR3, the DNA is TGTGCCAGCAGTTCACGGGACAGGGGGATGAACACTGAAGCTTTCTTT. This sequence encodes CASSSRDRGMNTEAFF.

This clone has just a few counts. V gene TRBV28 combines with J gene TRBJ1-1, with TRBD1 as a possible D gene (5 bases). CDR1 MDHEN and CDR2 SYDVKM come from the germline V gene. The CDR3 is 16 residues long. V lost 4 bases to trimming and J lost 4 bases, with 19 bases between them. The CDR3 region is CASSSPNPGGSTEAFF. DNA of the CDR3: TGTGCCAGCAGTTCCCCGAACCCCGGGGGGTCCACTGAAGCTTTCTTT.

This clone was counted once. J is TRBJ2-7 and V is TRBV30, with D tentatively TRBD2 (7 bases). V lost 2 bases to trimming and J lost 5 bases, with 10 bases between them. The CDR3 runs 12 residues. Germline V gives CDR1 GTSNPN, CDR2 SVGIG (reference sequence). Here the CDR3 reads CAWSPGGHEQYF. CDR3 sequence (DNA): TGTGCCTGGAGTCCGGGGGGCCACGAGCAGTACTTC.

CDR3 bases: TGCAGTGCTAGAGAGAGGCGGTGGCAGTACTTC. It specifies CSARERRWQYF. V usage is TRBV20-1 and J usage is TRBJ2-5; D gene uncertain. The length of the CDR3 is 11 residues. V lost 0 bases to trimming and J lost 11 bases, with 10 bases between them. Germline loops: CDR1 DFQATT, CDR2 SNEGSKA (reference sequence).

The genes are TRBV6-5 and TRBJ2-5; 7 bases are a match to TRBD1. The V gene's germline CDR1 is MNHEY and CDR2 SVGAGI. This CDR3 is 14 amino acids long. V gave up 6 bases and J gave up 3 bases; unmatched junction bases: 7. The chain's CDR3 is CASSRDSTEETQYF. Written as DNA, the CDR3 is TGTGCCAGCAGCCGGGACAGCACAGAAGAGACCCAGTACTTC.

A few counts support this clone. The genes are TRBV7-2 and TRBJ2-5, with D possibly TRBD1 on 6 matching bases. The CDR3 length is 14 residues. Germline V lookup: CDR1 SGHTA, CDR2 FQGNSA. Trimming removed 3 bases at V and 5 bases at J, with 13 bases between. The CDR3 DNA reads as TGTGCCAGCAGCTTCCCGACAGGCGGGGAGACCCAGTACTTC. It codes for CASSFPTGGETQYF. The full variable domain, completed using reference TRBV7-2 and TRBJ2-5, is GAGVSQSPSNKVTEKGKDVELRCDPISGHTALYWYRQSLGQGLEFLIYFQGNSAPDKSGLPSDRFSAERTGGSVSTLTIQRTQQEDSAVYLCASSFPTGGETQYFGPGTRLLVL.

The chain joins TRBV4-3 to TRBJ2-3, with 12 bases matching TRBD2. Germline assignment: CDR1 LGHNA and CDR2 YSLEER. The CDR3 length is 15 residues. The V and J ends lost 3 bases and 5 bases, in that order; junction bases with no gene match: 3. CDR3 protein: CASSQLAGGVDTQYF. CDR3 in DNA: TGCGCCAGCAGCCAGCTAGCGGGAGGGGTAGATACGCAGTATTTT.

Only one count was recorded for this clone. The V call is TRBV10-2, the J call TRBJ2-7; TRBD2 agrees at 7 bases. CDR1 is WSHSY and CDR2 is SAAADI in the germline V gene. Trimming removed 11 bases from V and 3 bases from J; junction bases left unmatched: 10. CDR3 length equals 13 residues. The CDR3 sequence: CASSRGVVYEQYF. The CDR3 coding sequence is TGCGCCTCTAGCCGGGGGGTCGTCTACGAGCAGTACTTC.

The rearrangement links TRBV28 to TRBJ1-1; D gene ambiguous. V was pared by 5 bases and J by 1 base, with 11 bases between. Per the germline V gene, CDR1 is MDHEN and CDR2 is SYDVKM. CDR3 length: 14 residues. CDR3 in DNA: TGTGCCAGCAGTCCCCGGGTTACGAACACTGAAGCTTTCTTT. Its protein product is CASSPRVTNTEAFF. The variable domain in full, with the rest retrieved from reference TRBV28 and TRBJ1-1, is DVKVTQSSRYLVKRTGEKVFLECVQDMDHENMFWYRQDPGLGLRLIYFSYDVKMKEKGDIPEGYSVSREKKERFSLILESASTNQTSMYLCASSPRVTNTEAFFGQGTRLTVV.

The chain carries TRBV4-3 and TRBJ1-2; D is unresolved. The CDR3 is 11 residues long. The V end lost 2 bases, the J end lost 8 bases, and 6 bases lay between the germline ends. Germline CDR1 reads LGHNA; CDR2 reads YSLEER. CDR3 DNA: TGCGCCAGCAGCCAAAGCGAGGGCTACACCTTC. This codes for CASSQSEGYTF.

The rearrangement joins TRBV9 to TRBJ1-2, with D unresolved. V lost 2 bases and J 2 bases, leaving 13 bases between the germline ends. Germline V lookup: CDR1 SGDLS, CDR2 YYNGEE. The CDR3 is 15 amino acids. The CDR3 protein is CASSVGRVGNYGYTF. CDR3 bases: TGTGCCAGCAGCGTTGGGAGGGTGGGGAACTATGGCTACACCTTC.

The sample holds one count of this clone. In DNA form, the CDR3 reads TGTGCCAGCGCAGATGTAGCAAATGAGCAGTTCTTC. As protein: CASADVANEQFF. The chain recombines TRBV25-1 with TRBJ2-1, with no clear D. V shed 8 bases and J shed 7 bases, with 12 bases lying between them. Germline V CDR1 and CDR2: MGHDK, SYGVNS. The CDR3 contains 12 residues.

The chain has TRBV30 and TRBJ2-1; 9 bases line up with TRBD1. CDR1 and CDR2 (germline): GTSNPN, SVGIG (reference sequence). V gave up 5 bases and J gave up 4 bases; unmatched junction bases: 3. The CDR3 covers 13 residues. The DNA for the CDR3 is TGTGCCTGGGGGACAGGGCTGTACAATGAGCAGTTCTTC. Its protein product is CAWGTGLYNEQFF. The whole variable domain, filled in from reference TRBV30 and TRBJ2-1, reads SQTIHQWPATLVQPVGSPLSLECTVEGTSNPNLYWYRQAAGRGLQLLFYSVGIGQISSEVPQNLSASRPQDRQFILSSKKLLLSDSGFYLCAWGTGLYNEQFFGPGTRLTVL.

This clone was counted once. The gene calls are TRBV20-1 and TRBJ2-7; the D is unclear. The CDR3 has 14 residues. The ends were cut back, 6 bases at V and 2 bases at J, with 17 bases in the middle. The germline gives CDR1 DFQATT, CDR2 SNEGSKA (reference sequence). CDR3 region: CSASLAAHTYEQYF. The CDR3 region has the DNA TGCAGTGCCAGTTTAGCAGCGCATACCTACGAGCAGTACTTC.

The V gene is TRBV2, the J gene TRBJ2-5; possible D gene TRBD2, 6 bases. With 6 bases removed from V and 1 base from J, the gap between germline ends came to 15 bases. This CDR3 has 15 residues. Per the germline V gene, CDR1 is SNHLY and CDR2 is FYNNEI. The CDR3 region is CASRMGGSGQETQYF. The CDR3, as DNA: TGTGCCAGCAGGATGGGGGGTTCTGGCCAAGAGACCCAGTACTTC. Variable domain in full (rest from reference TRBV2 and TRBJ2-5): EPEVTQTPSHQVTQMGQEVILRCVPISNHLYFYWYRQILGQKVEFLVSFYNNEISEKSEIFDDQFSVERPDGSNFTLKIRSTKLEDSAMYFCASRMGGSGQETQYFGPGTRLLVL.

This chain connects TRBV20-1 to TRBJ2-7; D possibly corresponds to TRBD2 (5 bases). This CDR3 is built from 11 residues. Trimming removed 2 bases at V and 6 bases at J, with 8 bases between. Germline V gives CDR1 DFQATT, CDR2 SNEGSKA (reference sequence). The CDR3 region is CSARRDSEQYF. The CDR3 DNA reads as TGCAGTGCTAGACGGGATTCCGAGCAGTACTTC.

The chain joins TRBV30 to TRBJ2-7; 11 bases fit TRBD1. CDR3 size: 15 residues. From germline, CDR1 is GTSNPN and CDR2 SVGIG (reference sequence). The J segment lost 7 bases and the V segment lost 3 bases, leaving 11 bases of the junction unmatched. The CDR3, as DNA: TGTGCCTGGAGGAGGACAGGGGGCTACGACTGGGAGCAGTACTTC. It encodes CAWRRTGGYDWEQYF. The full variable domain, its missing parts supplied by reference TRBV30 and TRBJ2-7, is SQTIHQWPATLVQPVGSPLSLECTVEGTSNPNLYWYRQAAGRGLQLLFYSVGIGQISSEVPQNLSASRPQDRQFILSSKKLLLSDSGFYLCAWRRTGGYDWEQYFGPGTRLTVT.

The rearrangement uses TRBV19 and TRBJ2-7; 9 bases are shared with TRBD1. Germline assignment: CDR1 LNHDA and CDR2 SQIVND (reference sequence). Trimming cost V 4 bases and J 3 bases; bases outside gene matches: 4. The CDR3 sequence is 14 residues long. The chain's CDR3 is CASSRRQGDYEQYF. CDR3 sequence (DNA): TGTGCCAGTAGTAGACGACAGGGGGACTACGAGCAGTACTTC.

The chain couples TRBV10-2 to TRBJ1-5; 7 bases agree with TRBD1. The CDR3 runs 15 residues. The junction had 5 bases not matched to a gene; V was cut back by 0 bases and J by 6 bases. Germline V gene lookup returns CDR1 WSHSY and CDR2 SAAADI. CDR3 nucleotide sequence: TGCGCCAGCAGTGAGTCGAGGGGGCGAGTTCAGCCCCAGCATTTT. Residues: CASSESRGRVQPQHF.

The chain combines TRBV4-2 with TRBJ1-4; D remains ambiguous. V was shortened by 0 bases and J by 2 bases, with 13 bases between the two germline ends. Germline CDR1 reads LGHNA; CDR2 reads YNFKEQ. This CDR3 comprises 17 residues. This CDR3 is CASSQERASSTNEKLFF. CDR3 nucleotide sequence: TGTGCCAGCAGCCAAGAGAGGGCCTCTAGTACTAATGAAAAACTGTTTTTT.

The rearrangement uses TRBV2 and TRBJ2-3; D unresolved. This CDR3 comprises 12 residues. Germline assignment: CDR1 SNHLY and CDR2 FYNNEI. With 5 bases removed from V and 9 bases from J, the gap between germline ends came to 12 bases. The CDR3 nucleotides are TGTGCCAGCAGTCCTATCCCATGGACGCAGTATTTT. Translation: CASSPIPWTQYF.

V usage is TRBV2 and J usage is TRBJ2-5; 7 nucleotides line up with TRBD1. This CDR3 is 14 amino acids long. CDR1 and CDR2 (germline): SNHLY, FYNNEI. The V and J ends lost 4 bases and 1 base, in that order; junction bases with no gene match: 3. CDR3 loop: CASSAGQLQETQYF. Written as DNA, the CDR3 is TGTGCCAGCAGTGCGGGACAGCTCCAAGAGACCCAGTACTTC.

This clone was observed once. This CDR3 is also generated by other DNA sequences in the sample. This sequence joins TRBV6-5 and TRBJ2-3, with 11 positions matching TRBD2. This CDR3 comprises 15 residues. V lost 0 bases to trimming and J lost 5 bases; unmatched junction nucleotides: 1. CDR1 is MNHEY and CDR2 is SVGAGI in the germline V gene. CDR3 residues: CASSYSLAGEDTQYF. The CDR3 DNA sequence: TGTGCCAGCAGTTACTCACTAGCGGGAGAAGATACGCAGTATTTT.

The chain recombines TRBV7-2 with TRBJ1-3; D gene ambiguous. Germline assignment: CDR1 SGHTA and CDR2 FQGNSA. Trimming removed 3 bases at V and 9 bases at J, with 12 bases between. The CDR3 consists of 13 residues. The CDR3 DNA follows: TGTGCCAGCAGCTTTCATGGTGGCAGCACCATATATTTT. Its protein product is CASSFHGGSTIYF.

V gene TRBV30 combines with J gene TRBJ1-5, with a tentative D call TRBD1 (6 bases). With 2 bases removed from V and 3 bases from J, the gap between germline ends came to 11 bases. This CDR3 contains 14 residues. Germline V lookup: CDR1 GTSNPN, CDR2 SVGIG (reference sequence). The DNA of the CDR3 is TGTGCCTGGAGTACAGGGCTCAACAATCAGCCCCAGCATTTT. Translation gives CAWSTGLNNQPQHF.